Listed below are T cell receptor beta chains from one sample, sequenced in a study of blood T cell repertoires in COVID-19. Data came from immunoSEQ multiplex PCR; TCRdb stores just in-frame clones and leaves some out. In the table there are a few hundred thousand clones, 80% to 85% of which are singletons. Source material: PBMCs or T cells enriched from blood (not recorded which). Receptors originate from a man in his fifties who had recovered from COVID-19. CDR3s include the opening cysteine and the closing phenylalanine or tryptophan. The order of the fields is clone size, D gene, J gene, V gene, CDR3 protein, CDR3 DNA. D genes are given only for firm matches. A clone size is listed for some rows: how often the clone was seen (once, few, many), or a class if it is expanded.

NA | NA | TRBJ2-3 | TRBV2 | CASCGEVNAESTDTQYF | TGTGCCAGCTGCGGTGAGGTAAATGCAGAAAGCACAGATACGCAGTATTTT
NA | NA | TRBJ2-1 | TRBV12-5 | CASGLTRRTYNEQFF | TGTGCTAGTGGTTTGACCAGGCGCACTTACAATGAGCAGTTCTTC
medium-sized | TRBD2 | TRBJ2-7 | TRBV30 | CAWSVRASGPYEQYF | TGTGCCTGGAGTGTACGGGCTAGCGGGCCCTACGAGCAGTACTTC
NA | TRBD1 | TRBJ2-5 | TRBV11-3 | CASSPITGEETQYF | TGTGCCAGCAGTCCGATAACAGGGGAGGAGACCCAGTACTTC
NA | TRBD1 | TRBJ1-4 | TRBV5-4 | CASSLGRTGGHMGEKLFF | TGTGCCAGCAGCTTGGGGCGGACAGGGGGCCATATGGGGGAAAAACTGTTTTTT
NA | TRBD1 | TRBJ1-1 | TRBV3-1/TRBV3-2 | CASSPRTGGSEAFF | TGTGCCAGCAGCCCAAGGACAGGGGGATCTGAAGCTTTCTTT
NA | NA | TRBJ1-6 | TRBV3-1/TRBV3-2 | CASSPSYSPLHF | TGTGCCAGCAGCCCCTCTTATTCACCCCTCCACTTT
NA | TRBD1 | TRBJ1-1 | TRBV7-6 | CASSLRDRNTEAFF | TGTGCCAGCAGCTTAAGGGACAGGAACACTGAAGCTTTCTTT
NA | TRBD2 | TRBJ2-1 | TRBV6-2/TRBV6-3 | CASSYSWSGGGAQFF | TGTGCCAGCAGTTATTCCTGGTCCGGCGGGGGGGCGCAGTTCTTC
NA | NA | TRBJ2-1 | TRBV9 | CASSVRRRGDEQFF | TGTGCCAGCAGCGTTCGGAGGAGAGGCGATGAGCAGTTCTTC
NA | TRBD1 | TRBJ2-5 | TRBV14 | CASSQDLGTGGQETQYF | TGTGCCAGCAGCCAAGATCTCGGGACAGGGGGCCAAGAGACCCAGTACTTC
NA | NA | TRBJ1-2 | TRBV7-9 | CASSPSGRGHGYTF | TGTGCCAGCAGCCCTTCGGGCAGGGGCCATGGCTACACCTTC
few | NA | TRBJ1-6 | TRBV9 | CASSVQGSVSPLHF | TGTGCCAGCAGCGTACAGGGGTCAGTATCACCCCTCCACTTT
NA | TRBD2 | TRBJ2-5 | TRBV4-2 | CASSQGTSGRGQETQYF | TGTGCCAGCAGCCAGGGGACTAGCGGGAGGGGTCAAGAGACCCAGTACTTC
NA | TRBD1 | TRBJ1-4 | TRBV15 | CATLHRGGDEKLFF | TGTGCCACTTTGCACAGGGGGGGTGACGAAAAACTGTTTTTT
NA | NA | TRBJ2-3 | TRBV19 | CASSARRGGLSDTQYF | TGTGCCAGTAGTGCAAGAAGGGGGGGTCTCTCAGATACGCAGTATTTT
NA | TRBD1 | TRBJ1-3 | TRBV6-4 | CASSDLTGRKNTIYF | TGTGCCAGCAGTGACTTGACAGGGAGGAAAAACACCATATATTTT
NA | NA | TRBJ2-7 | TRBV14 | CASSRSQGYEQYF | TGTGCCAGCAGCCGGAGTCAGGGCTACGAGCAGTACTTC
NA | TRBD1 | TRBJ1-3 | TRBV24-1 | CATSDWTGEPSGNTIYF | TGTGCCACCAGTGATTGGACAGGGGAGCCAAGTGGAAACACCATATATTTT
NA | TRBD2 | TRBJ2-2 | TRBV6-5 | CASRTSGVDGELFF | TGTGCCAGCAGGACTAGCGGGGTTGACGGGGAGCTGTTTTTT
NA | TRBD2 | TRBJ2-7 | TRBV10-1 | CASSGPGLAGEQYF | TGCGCCAGCAGTGGACCGGGACTAGCGGGTGAGCAGTACTTC
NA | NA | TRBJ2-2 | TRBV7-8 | CASSLVSGTWAGELFF | TGTGCCAGCAGCTTAGTCTCCGGGACATGGGCCGGGGAGCTGTTTTTT
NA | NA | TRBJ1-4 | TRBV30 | CAWRRDEKLFF | TGTGCCTGGAGACGGGATGAAAAACTGTTTTTT
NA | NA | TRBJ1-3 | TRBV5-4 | CASSLGARTADSGNTIYF | TGTGCCAGCAGCTTGGGAGCACGGACAGCAGATTCTGGAAACACCATATATTTT
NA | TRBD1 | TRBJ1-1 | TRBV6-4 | CASSKTGVSEAFF | TGTGCCAGCAGCAAAACAGGGGTTTCTGAAGCTTTCTTT
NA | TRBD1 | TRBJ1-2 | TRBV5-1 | CASSLGDRAVGYTF | TGCGCCAGCAGCTTGGGGGACAGGGCGGTCGGCTACACCTTC
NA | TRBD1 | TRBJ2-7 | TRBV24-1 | CATSDSTGGTYEQYF | TGTGCCACCAGTGACTCAACAGGGGGCACCTACGAGCAGTACTTC
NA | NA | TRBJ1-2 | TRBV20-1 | CSARTAYGYTF | TGCAGTGCCAGGACAGCCTATGGCTACACCTTC
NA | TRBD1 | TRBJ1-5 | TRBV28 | CASSLDRAKPQHF | TGTGCCAGCAGTTTAGACAGGGCCAAGCCCCAGCATTTT
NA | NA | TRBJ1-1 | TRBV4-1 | CASSQDRTEMTMNTEAFF | TGCGCCAGCAGCCAAGATCGGACTGAGATGACCATGAACACTGAAGCTTTCTTT
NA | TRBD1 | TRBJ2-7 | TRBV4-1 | CASSQVGRGHYEQYF | TGCGCCAGCAGCCAAGTAGGCAGGGGGCACTACGAGCAGTACTTC
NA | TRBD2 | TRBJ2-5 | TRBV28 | CASSFRLSGSGKETQYF | TGTGCCAGCAGTTTCCGACTGAGCGGGAGTGGGAAAGAGACCCAGTACTTC
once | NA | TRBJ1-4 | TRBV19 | CASSIDRSTNEKLFF | TGTGCCAGTAGTATAGATCGGAGCACTAATGAAAAACTGTTTTTT
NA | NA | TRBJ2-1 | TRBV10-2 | CASSRVGRGNEQFF | TGCGCCAGCAGTCGCGTCGGGAGAGGGAATGAGCAGTTCTTC
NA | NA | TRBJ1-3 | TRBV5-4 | CASSPRDSYSGNTIYF | TGTGCCAGCAGCCCGCGGGACTCCTACTCTGGAAACACCATATATTTT
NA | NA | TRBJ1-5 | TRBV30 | CAWGRDQPQHF | TGTGCCTGGGGGCGCGATCAGCCCCAGCATTTT
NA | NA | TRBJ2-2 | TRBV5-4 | CASSLWADNTGELFF | TGTGCCAGCAGCTTGTGGGCAGACAACACCGGGGAGCTGTTTTTT
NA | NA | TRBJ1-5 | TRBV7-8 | CASREPGNQPQHF | TGTGCCAGTCGGGAACCAGGCAATCAGCCCCAGCATTTT
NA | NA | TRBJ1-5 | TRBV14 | CASSLTDHTHSNQPQHF | TGTGCCAGCAGCCTTACAGACCACACCCATAGCAATCAGCCCCAGCATTTT
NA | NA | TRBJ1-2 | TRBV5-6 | CASSLEMGADGYTF | TGTGCCAGCAGCTTGGAAATGGGGGCTGATGGCTACACCTTC
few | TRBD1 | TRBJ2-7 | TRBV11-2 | CASSLDRGSTEQYF | TGTGCCAGCAGCTTGGACAGGGGGTCAACCGAGCAGTACTTC
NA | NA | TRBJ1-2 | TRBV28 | CASSLGANYGYTF | TGTGCCAGCAGTTTAGGGGCCAACTATGGCTACACCTTC
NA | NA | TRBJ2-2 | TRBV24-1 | CATSDQDSARNTGELFF | TGTGCCACCAGTGACCAGGACAGCGCGCGCAACACCGGGGAGCTGTTTTTT
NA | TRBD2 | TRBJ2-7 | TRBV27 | CASKLAGAYEQYF | TGTGCCAGCAAACTAGCGGGGGCCTACGAGCAGTACTTC
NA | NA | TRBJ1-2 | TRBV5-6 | CASSLSQHYGYTF | TGTGCCAGCAGCTTGTCACAACACTATGGCTACACCTTC
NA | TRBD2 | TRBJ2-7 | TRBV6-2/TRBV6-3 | CASSSSGAPYEQYF | TGTGCCAGCAGTTCCAGCGGGGCCCCCTACGAGCAGTACTTC
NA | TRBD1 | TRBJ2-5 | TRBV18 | CASSTTGGGETQYF | TGTGCCAGCTCAACGACAGGGGGCGGAGAGACCCAGTACTTC
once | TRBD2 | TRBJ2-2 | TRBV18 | CASSPLPGLAETGELFF | TGTGCCAGCTCACCATTACCGGGACTAGCGGAAACCGGGGAGCTGTTTTTT
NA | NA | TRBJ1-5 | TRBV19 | CASLVRRYDSNQPQHF | TGTGCCAGTCTAGTGAGACGATACGATAGCAATCAGCCCCAGCATTTT
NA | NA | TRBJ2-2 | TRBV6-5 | CASASRRAGELFF | TGTGCCAGCGCTAGCCGGAGGGCCGGGGAGCTGTTTTTT
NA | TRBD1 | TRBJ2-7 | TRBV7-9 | CASSLDARGQGKNYEQYF | TGTGCCAGCAGCCTCGACGCCCGTGGACAGGGAAAAAACTACGAGCAGTACTTC
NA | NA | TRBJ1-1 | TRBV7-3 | CASRDEAMNTEAFF | TGTGCCAGTCGGGATGAGGCTATGAACACTGAAGCTTTCTTT
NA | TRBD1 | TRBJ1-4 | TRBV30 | CAWSWGTGRANEKLFF | TGTGCCTGGAGTTGGGGGACAGGGAGGGCTAATGAAAAACTGTTTTTT
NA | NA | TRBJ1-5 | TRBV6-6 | CASSYPEDNNQPQHF | TGTGCCAGCAGTTACCCAGAAGATAACAATCAGCCCCAGCATTTT
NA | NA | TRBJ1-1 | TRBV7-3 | CASSSYPGQLEAFF | TGTGCCAGCAGCTCATACCCCGGACAGCTTGAAGCTTTCTTT
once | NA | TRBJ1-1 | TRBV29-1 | CSVGGQNTEAFF | TGCAGCGTTGGGGGACAAAACACTGAAGCTTTCTTT
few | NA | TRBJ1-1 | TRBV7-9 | CASSLLDEGSNTEAFF | TGTGCCAGCAGCTTACTGGATGAGGGCTCGAACACTGAAGCTTTCTTT
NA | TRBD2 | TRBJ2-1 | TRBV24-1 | CATSGDGLAHNEQFF | TGTGCCACCAGTGGGGACGGACTAGCCCACAATGAGCAGTTCTTC
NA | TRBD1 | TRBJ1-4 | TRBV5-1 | CASSSPGDRGNEKLFF | TGCGCCAGCAGCTCCCCGGGGGACAGGGGTAATGAAAAACTGTTTTTT
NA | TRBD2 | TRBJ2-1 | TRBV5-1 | CASSLGTGLAPSNEQFF | TGCGCCAGCAGCTTGGGTACGGGACTAGCGCCTTCTAATGAGCAGTTCTTC